Presented here are 32 T cell receptor beta chains from one specimen sequenced in a study of shared clonotypes between healthy human individuals. Some clones are missing from TCRdb's copy, which holds only in-frame ones; the method was immunoSEQ multiplex PCR. The table lists approximately 2,300,000 clones, 85% to 95% of them singletons. Sequencing input: naive CD4+ T cells from PBMCs. This sample's subset: CD45RA+ positively selected. These receptors all stem from a man younger than 35 in good health. Some clones in this sample may be carry-over from other donors' samples.

This chain links TRBV6-1 with TRBJ2-3; the D gene could be TRBD1 or TRBD2 (6 bases each). V was pared by 6 bases and J by 8 bases, with 15 bases between. This CDR3 spans 13 amino acids. Per the germline V gene, CDR1 is MNHNS and CDR2 is SASEGT. The CDR3 is CASRGGLVGTQYF. CDR3 coding DNA: TGTGCCAGCAGGGGGGGCCTGGTCGGTACGCAGTATTTT.

The CDR3: CASSTGQLEAFF. The CDR3 DNA is TGTGCCAGTAGTACCGGACAGCTTGAAGCTTTCTTT. This chain uses TRBV19 with TRBJ1-1; TRBD1 might be the D (6 bases). The CDR3 length is 12 residues. In germline, CDR1 is LNHDA, CDR2 SQIVND (reference sequence). Trimming pared 4 bases from V and 7 bases from J, leaving 10 bases between.

This chain uses TRBV2 with TRBJ1-5; tentatively, D is TRBD1 (5 bases). Germline V gene data show CDR1 as SNHLY and CDR2 as FYNNEI. The CDR3 covers 14 residues. Trimming took 3 bases from V and 7 from J, leaving 13 bases between them. This CDR3 is CASSEALTDQPQHF. The CDR3 DNA follows: TGTGCCAGCAGTGAGGCCCTGACAGACCAGCCCCAGCATTTT.

This chain links TRBV28 with TRBJ1-1; 7 bases match TRBD1. V lost 4 bases to trimming and J lost 3 bases; unmatched junction nucleotides: 8. The CDR3 loop spans 15 amino acids. Germline V CDR1 and CDR2: MDHEN, SYDVKM. The CDR3 DNA reads TGTGCCAGCAGTTCTCAGGGGGGGACCTACACTGAAGCTTTCTTT. Translating it yields CASSSQGGTYTEAFF.

The chain is built from TRBV9 and TRBJ2-1, with D unresolved. Germline V gene lookup returns CDR1 SGDLS and CDR2 YYNGEE. V lost 4 bases and J lost 0, with 5 bases in between. The CDR3 covers 13 residues. CDR3: CASSTSSYNEQFF. DNA of the CDR3: TGTGCCAGCAGCACAAGCTCCTACAATGAGCAGTTCTTC.

CDR3 nucleotides: TGTGCCAGCAGGTCAGGGGGTCAGCCCCAGCATTTT. As protein: CASRSGGQPQHF. The chain employs TRBV6-5 and TRBJ1-5, with 7 bases matching TRBD1. Trimming cost V 6 bases and J 6 bases; bases outside gene matches: 2. Germline V gene data show CDR1 as MNHEY and CDR2 as SVGAGI. The CDR3 length is 12 residues.

The chain is built from TRBV6-5 and TRBJ2-5; D is perhaps TRBD2 (6 bases). This CDR3 has 15 amino acids. Looked up from germline, CDR1 is MNHEY and CDR2 is SVGAGI. V lost 6 bases and J lost 4, with 18 bases in between. In DNA form, the CDR3 reads TGTGCCAGCAGACGGGGTGCGGGAACCAGAGAGACCCAGTACTTC. Its protein is CASRRGAGTRETQYF.

This chain joins TRBV2 and TRBJ2-2, with D perhaps TRBD1 (6 bases). Trimming cost V 6 bases and J 3 bases, with 23 bases left between them. Germline CDR1 reads SNHLY; CDR2 reads FYNNEI. This CDR3 has 18 amino acids. CDR3 residues: CASRFTSGRGAYTGELFF. The CDR3 region has the DNA TGTGCCAGCAGGTTCACAAGCGGCAGGGGAGCATACACCGGGGAGCTGTTTTTT. Full variable domain (missing parts from reference TRBV2 and TRBJ2-2): EPEVTQTPSHQVTQMGQEVILRCVPISNHLYFYWYRQILGQKVEFLVSFYNNEISEKSEIFDDQFSVERPDGSNFTLKIRSTKLEDSAMYFCASRFTSGRGAYTGELFFGEGSRLTVL.

The V and J genes are TRBV28 and TRBJ2-3; 11 nucleotides match TRBD1. Unmatched junction bases numbered 3, after V lost 3 bases and J lost 4 bases. Germline values: CDR1 MDHEN, CDR2 SYDVKM. The CDR3 sequence is 15 residues long. The CDR3 nucleotides read TGTGCCAGCAGTTTGGACAGGGGGCGCTCAGATACGCAGTATTTT. It codes for CASSLDRGRSDTQYF.

The CDR3 nucleotides read TGCGCCAGCAGCTCCGGGACAGTGATAAATGAAAAACTGTTTTTT. It translates to CASSSGTVINEKLFF. The chain recombines TRBV5-1 with TRBJ1-4; TRBD1 aligns across 7 bases. This CDR3 is built from 15 residues. The V segment lost 3 bases and the J segment 5 bases; nucleotides outside the gene matches: 7. Germline-derived CDR1 and CDR2 are SGHRS and YFSETQ. Drawing the rest from reference TRBV5-1 and TRBJ1-4, the complete variable domain is KAGVTQTPRYLIKTRGQQVTLSCSPISGHRSVSWYQQTPGQGLQFLFEYFSETQRNKGNFPGRFSGRQFSNSRSEMNVSTLELGDSALYLCASSSGTVINEKLFFGSGTQLSVL.

Details on this clone: This sample includes further DNA sequences coding for the same CDR3. V and J are TRBV28 and TRBJ1-5, with D hard to call. CDR1 is MDHEN and CDR2 is SYDVKM in the germline V gene. With 7 bases removed from V and 7 bases from J, the gap between germline ends came to 11 bases. The CDR3 is made up of 12 amino acids. CDR3 loop: CASTLTGQPQHF. The CDR3 region has the DNA TGTGCCAGCACCCTGACCGGACAGCCCCAGCATTTT.

This chain links TRBV5-1 with TRBJ2-1; 10 bases fit TRBD2. CDR3 length: 17 amino acids. Germline assignment: CDR1 SGHRS and CDR2 YFSETQ. The junction had 10 bases not matched to a gene; V was cut back by 1 base and J by 6 bases. The CDR3 nucleotides are TGCGCCAGCAGCTTGATTTTGGGGGCTAGCGGGAGCAATGAGCAGTTCTTC. It specifies CASSLILGASGSNEQFF.

CDR3 loop: CASSSRASGPRMFF. The CDR3 nucleotides read TGTGCCAGCAGCTCACGGGCTAGCGGGCCCCGTATGTTCTTC. The rearrangement joins TRBV7-3 to TRBJ2-1, with 8 bases aligning to TRBD2. V shed 4 bases, J shed 15 bases, and the junction held 14 bases outside the gene matches. Germline values: CDR1 SGHTA, CDR2 FQGTGA. The CDR3 loop spans 14 amino acids.

The rearrangement uses TRBV20-1 and TRBJ1-2, with D unresolved. CDR1 is DFQATT and CDR2 is SNEGSKA in the germline V gene (reference sequence). The CDR3 covers 11 residues. V lost 0 bases to trimming and J lost 5 bases, with 4 bases between them. The CDR3 sequence is CSARDMYGYTF. CDR3 DNA sequence: TGCAGTGCTAGAGATATGTATGGCTACACCTTC.

Points on this clone: This sample includes further DNA sequences coding for the same CDR3. The chain employs TRBV30 and TRBJ2-5; TRBD1 or TRBD2 may be the D gene (5 bases each). V was trimmed by 0 bases and J by 5 bases, leaving 10 bases between them. The CDR3 spans 13 residues. From germline, CDR1 is GTSNPN and CDR2 SVGIG (reference sequence). The CDR3 sequence: CAWSVGGVETQYF. Written as DNA, the CDR3 is TGTGCCTGGAGTGTTGGGGGTGTGGAGACCCAGTACTTC.

The chain's CDR3 is CASSLAGSPGLAGGLDIQYF. The CDR3 nucleotides read TGCGCCAGCAGCTTGGCCGGGTCTCCGGGACTAGCGGGAGGATTAGACATTCAGTACTTC. The V gene is TRBV5-1, the J gene TRBJ2-4; 15 bases are shared with TRBD2. This CDR3 has 20 residues. Looked up from germline, CDR1 is SGHRS and CDR2 is YFSETQ. The J segment lost 8 bases and the V segment lost 0 bases, leaving 15 bases of the junction unmatched.

The rearrangement uses TRBV4-3 and TRBJ1-2, with 7 bases matching TRBD1. V lost 0 bases to trimming and J lost 4 bases; unmatched junction nucleotides: 8. The CDR3 loop spans 16 amino acids. CDR1 is LGHNA, CDR2 YSLEER, per germline. CDR3 bases: TGCGCCAGCAGCCAAGATCTCAAGGACAGGCCCTATGGCTACACCTTC. Protein product: CASSQDLKDRPYGYTF.

This chain uses TRBV7-9 with TRBJ1-2; perhaps TRBD1 as D (5 bases). This CDR3 is 12 amino acids long. Trimming cost V 7 bases and J 6 bases, with 12 bases left between them. In germline, CDR1 is SEHNR, CDR2 FQNEAQ (reference sequence). CDR3 in amino acids: CASTMGQDGYTF. CDR3 coding DNA: TGTGCCAGCACCATGGGGCAAGATGGCTACACCTTC.

V gene TRBV6-6 combines with J gene TRBJ1-4, with a possible D match to TRBD1 (6 bases). There are 13 residues in the CDR3. V lost 5 bases and J 7 bases, leaving 11 bases between the germline ends. Germline-derived CDR1 and CDR2 are MNHNY and SVGAGI (reference sequence). DNA for the CDR3: TGTGCCAGCAGTCATATACAGGGTGAAAAACTGTTTTTT. This codes for CASSHIQGEKLFF.

This clone was observed a few times. The chain uses TRBV4-1 and TRBJ1-1; TRBD1 might be the D (5 bases). V was clipped by 5 bases and J by 4 bases, with 14 bases between them. This CDR3 has 14 amino acids. The germline CDR1 and CDR2 sequences are MGHRA and YSYEKL. In nucleotides, the CDR3 is TGCGCCAGCAGCAGGAACCACGGGGGCACTGAAGCTTTCTTT. Its translation is CASSRNHGGTEAFF.

Only a few counts were recorded for this clone. The chain carries TRBV7-8 and TRBJ1-5; weak D call: TRBD1 (5 bases). V was cut by 5 bases and J by 3 bases, with 14 bases left in between. The CDR3 covers 15 residues. The germline V gene has CDR1 SGHVS and CDR2 FQNEAQ. CDR3 nucleotides: TGTGCCAGCAGCAGATTACCGGGGGTCAATCAGCCCCAGCATTTT. As protein: CASSRLPGVNQPQHF.

The chain carries TRBV27 and TRBJ2-1, with 11 bases aligning to TRBD2. There are 17 residues in the CDR3. Germline V gene lookup returns CDR1 MNHEY and CDR2 SMNVEV (reference sequence). V was clipped by 5 bases and J by 4 bases; unmatched bases: 10. CDR3 coding DNA: TGTGCCAGCAGTCCTCAACTGACTAGCGGGACATACAATGAGCAGTTCTTC. Residues: CASSPQLTSGTYNEQFF.

This clone showed up just once. The chain joins TRBV28 to TRBJ2-7; D might be TRBD1 (6 bases). The germline CDR1 and CDR2 sequences are MDHEN and SYDVKM. V was trimmed by 4 bases and J by 4 bases, leaving 14 bases between them. The length of the CDR3 is 14 residues. The CDR3 spells CASSSTGGLYEQYF. In DNA, the CDR3 is TGTGCCAGCAGTTCGACAGGCGGCTTATACGAGCAGTACTTC.

For this clone: At one of its ends the junction is not consistent with the germline gene, which may arise from a read error. V usage is TRBV15 and J usage is TRBJ1-1; D is unclear. Germline V gene lookup returns CDR1 LNHNV and CDR2 YYDKDF (reference sequence). CDR3 length: 13 amino acids. CDR3 in amino acids: CATSFGLKTEAFF. In DNA, the CDR3 is TGTGCCACCAGCTTCGGGCTGAAGACTGAAGCTTTCTTT.

The chain employs TRBV4-2 and TRBJ2-2; maybe TRBD1 (6 bases). The CDR3 loop spans 15 amino acids. CDR1 and CDR2 from the germline V gene are LGHNA and YNFKEQ. Trimming took 1 base from V and 1 from J, leaving 7 bases between them. Written as DNA, the CDR3 is TGTGCCAGCAGCCAAGGGGACAAGAACACCGGGGAGCTGTTTTTT. Encoded protein: CASSQGDKNTGELFF.

The chain joins TRBV19 to TRBJ1-5, with TRBD1 matching over 7 bases. The V and J ends lost 5 bases and 7 bases, in that order; junction bases with no gene match: 5. Germline V gene lookup returns CDR1 LNHDA and CDR2 SQIVND (reference sequence). The length of the CDR3 is 13 residues. Written as DNA, the CDR3 is TGTGCCAGTAGTTTGAGGGGGCCCCAGCCCCAGCATTTT. Translation gives CASSLRGPQPQHF.

The rearrangement joins TRBV11-2 to TRBJ2-1, with no clear D. This CDR3 comprises 14 residues. The V gene lost 4 bases and the J gene lost 10 bases, with 17 bases spanning the gap. Per the germline V gene, CDR1 is SGHAT and CDR2 is FQNNGV. CDR3 amino acids: CASSSDQNSREQFF. CDR3 DNA sequence: TGTGCCAGCAGCTCCGACCAAAACAGCAGGGAGCAGTTCTTC. The full variable domain, in which reference TRBV11-2 and TRBJ2-1 provide the parts outside the CDR3, is EAGVAQSPRYKIIEKRQSVAFWCNPISGHATLYWYQQILGQGPKLLIQFQNNGVVDDSQLPKDRFSAERLKGVDSTLKIQPAKLEDSAVYLCASSSDQNSREQFFGPGTRLTVL.

This chain joins TRBV7-6 and TRBJ2-7, with D perhaps TRBD2 (5 bases). The germline V and J ends were trimmed by 1 base and 8 bases, with 12 bases remaining between them. The germline CDR1 and CDR2 sequences are SGHVS and FNYEAQ. The CDR3 runs 13 residues. Here the CDR3 reads CASSLETTSKQYF. CDR3 coding DNA: TGTGCCAGCAGCTTAGAGACTACTAGTAAGCAGTACTTC.

This clone was counted between two and nine times. This chain connects TRBV2 to TRBJ1-2; TRBD1 matches 7 bases. CDR1 is SNHLY and CDR2 is FYNNEI in the germline V gene. The CDR3 loop spans 14 amino acids. The V gene end was trimmed by 6 bases and the J gene end by 4 bases; junction bases not matched to a gene: 8. The CDR3 sequence: CASRVGTDVYGYTF. CDR3 sequence (DNA): TGTGCCAGCAGGGTCGGGACAGACGTCTATGGCTACACCTTC.

This sequence joins TRBV27 and TRBJ2-3; TRBD2 matches at 9 bases. The CDR3 sequence is 17 residues long. After removal of 3 bases from V and 1 base from J, the junction contained 8 bases not matched to a gene. From germline, CDR1 is MNHEY and CDR2 SMNVEV (reference sequence). The CDR3 bases are TGTGCCAGCAGTTTTGGGGCTAGCGGGGCACGCACAGATACGCAGTATTTT. Translating gives CASSFGASGARTDTQYF.

Of note for this clone: The missing conserved phenylalanine or tryptophan at the end of this CDR3 makes a read error likely. The DNA is omitted, as the CDR3 cannot be located on it reliably, and the CDR3 follows TCRdb's listing. V and J are TRBV7-2 and TRBJ1-1. The CDR3 contains 8 residues when both ends are counted. Germline V gives CDR1 SGHTA, CDR2 FQGNSA. This CDR3 reads CASSYVRR.

This chain's CDR3 is CASSRDRAGTYEQYF. Here the CDR3 DNA reads TGTGCCAGCAGCCGGGACAGGGCCGGTACCTACGAGCAGTACTTC. This rearrangement joins TRBV7-2 to TRBJ2-7; 9 positions match TRBD1. The J segment lost 2 bases and the V segment lost 5 bases, leaving 7 bases of the junction unmatched. The germline V gene has CDR1 SGHTA and CDR2 FQGNSA. The CDR3 covers 15 residues.